This T cell receptor beta chain is drawn from a study of T cell repertoires in cytomegalovirus infection. On the study more broadly: Public TCR beta signatures provided an indication of both CMV infection and a matching HLA type. Broader study findings: Cumulative frequency of public TCR beta families picked out carriers of CMV plus the relevant HLA. HLA-C-restricted CMV-specific TCR beta clonotypes prevailed in the ex vivo response.

This clonotype was seen a few times. Its matching antigen is unknown. The CDR3 contains 15 residues. Germline V lookup: CDR1 SGHVS, CDR2 FQNEAQ. Trimming took 7 bases from V and 4 from J, leaving 18 bases between them. TCRdb independently ran MiXCR on the reads; one entry per CDR3 protein. This sample carries about 140,000 distinct CDR3 sequences, roughly 32% of them seen once, and the ten largest clones take 45% to 55%. The source of this sequence is a human donor in good health (CMV status not recorded). Some clones in this sample may be carry-over from other donors' samples. Sample: CD8+ T cells from cultured PBMCs, taken from culture after CMV antigen stimulation. This chain joins TRBV7-8 and TRBJ2-3; D uncertain. CDR3 DNA sequence: TGTGCCAGCACCCAACGGCTAGGATGGGCAGATACGCAGTATTTT. Its translation is CASTQRLGWADTQYF. The full variable domain, in which reference TRBV7-8 and TRBJ2-3 provide the parts outside the CDR3, is GAGVSQSPRYKVAKRGQDVALRCDPISGHVSLFWYQQALGQGPEFLTYFQNEAQLDKSGLPSDRFFAERPEGSVSTLKIQRTQQEDSAVYLCASTQRLGWADTQYFGPGTRLTVL.